These T cell receptor beta chains were read from a single sample in a study of tumor-infiltrating lymphocytes in primary liver carcinoma. MiXCR, run by TCRdb on the multiplex PCR reads, gives a single entry per CDR3 protein. The sample includes almost 200,000 distinct CDR3 sequences, almost 65% seen only once; the top ten take roughly 7%. Sequencing was performed on peripheral blood. Receptors originate from a woman aged 55-75 years with primary liver carcinoma and hepatitis B virus infection. CDR3s include the opening cysteine and the closing phenylalanine or tryptophan. Fields, in order: J gene, V gene, CDR3 protein.

j_call: TRBJ2-1
v_call: TRBV29-1
cdr3_aa: CSVADPTSGLNNEQFF

j_call: TRBJ1-2
v_call: TRBV28
cdr3_aa: CASSSPTRHGNYGYTF

j_call: TRBJ2-1
v_call: TRBV30
cdr3_aa: CVWSVLGTVATNEQFF

j_call: TRBJ2-1
v_call: TRBV6-1
cdr3_aa: CASMSDPSYNEQFF

j_call: TRBJ2-1
v_call: TRBV29-1
cdr3_aa: CSVRWREGNEQFF

j_call: TRBJ2-3
v_call: TRBV5-6
cdr3_aa: CASSLEAPDTQYF

j_call: TRBJ2-1
v_call: TRBV11-2
cdr3_aa: CASSPRTGGVETSGNTHFF

j_call: TRBJ2-3
v_call: TRBV4-1
cdr3_aa: CASGQEGSGRATDTQYF

j_call: TRBJ2-1
v_call: TRBV11-1
cdr3_aa: CASSLKSGSYNEQFF

j_call: TRBJ2-3
v_call: TRBV11-2
cdr3_aa: CASSLDWKTTDTLYF

j_call: TRBJ2-7
v_call: TRBV11-2
cdr3_aa: CASSPTRRQRTGGYEQYF

j_call: TRBJ2-1
v_call: TRBV5-1
cdr3_aa: CASRVGAGGRSNEQFF

j_call: TRBJ2-6
v_call: TRBV29-1
cdr3_aa: CSVEGPPGTGDTGANVLTF

j_call: TRBJ1-2
v_call: TRBV28
cdr3_aa: CASSFEGRGYTF

j_call: TRBJ2-5
v_call: TRBV10-2
cdr3_aa: CASSEWRRGGETQYF

j_call: TRBJ1-2
v_call: TRBV5-1
cdr3_aa: CASSLARNPNYGYTF

j_call: TRBJ1-2
v_call: TRBV28
cdr3_aa: CASRVTGGFGGYTF

j_call: TRBJ2-5
v_call: TRBV4-1
cdr3_aa: CASSQRLVGIQETQYF

j_call: TRBJ2-3
v_call: TRBV7-9
cdr3_aa: CASSLEAHRFPTDTQYF

j_call: TRBJ2-2
v_call: TRBV4-2
cdr3_aa: CASSQDRGDTGELFF

j_call: TRBJ2-5
v_call: TRBV6-1
cdr3_aa: CASTRGDRTDQETQYF

j_call: TRBJ2-1
v_call: TRBV6-6
cdr3_aa: CANSLDEFNVQFF

j_call: TRBJ2-3
v_call: TRBV11-2
cdr3_aa: CASSQPGDLGETQYF

j_call: TRBJ1-4
v_call: TRBV12-3/TRBV12-4
cdr3_aa: CVGSFRREKLFF

j_call: TRBJ1-1
v_call: TRBV6-4
cdr3_aa: CASSDMGNTEAFF

j_call: TRBJ2-3
v_call: TRBV5-5
cdr3_aa: CAGSSTASNSYTDTQYF

j_call: TRBJ1-1
v_call: TRBV7-9
cdr3_aa: CASSLEMDTDAFF

j_call: TRBJ1-1
v_call: TRBV5-1
cdr3_aa: CASSLGPGPTGNTEAFF

j_call: TRBJ2-5
v_call: TRBV28
cdr3_aa: CASRRFSGSGGETQYF

j_call: TRBJ1-6
v_call: TRBV5-8
cdr3_aa: CASSLAYRRNRAPLHF

j_call: TRBJ1-2
v_call: TRBV12-3/TRBV12-4
cdr3_aa: CASSLGPGRTF

j_call: TRBJ2-1
v_call: TRBV13
cdr3_aa: CASSFLIGNEQFF

j_call: TRBJ1-4
v_call: TRBV6-6
cdr3_aa: CASGPNSATNEKLFF

j_call: TRBJ2-7
v_call: TRBV5-5
cdr3_aa: CASSEGLAGGLSYEQYF

j_call: TRBJ2-7
v_call: TRBV11-2
cdr3_aa: CASSLEGSGMFDQHF

j_call: TRBJ2-7
v_call: TRBV11-3
cdr3_aa: CASSSAVSSYKQYF